This entry lists 14 T cell receptor beta chains sequenced from one sample in a study of regulatory T cells in long-lasting Graves disease. The time point denotes: newly diagnosed GD, antithyroid drugs for less than 3 months. The authors made the TCR library using RNA they extracted from PBMCs. Sequencing libraries for TCR beta were prepared with iRepertoire HTBI primers and Arm-PCR of CDR3 regions. Each CDR3 protein gets one entry after TCRdb re-called the multiplex PCR reads with MiXCR. This table holds around 480,000 distinct CDR3 sequences, about 16% found once. The same specimen was also included in a second study, on T cells in Graves' hyperthyroidism and ophthalmopathy.

Specimen: peripheral blood mononuclear cells (PBMCs), collected at new diagnosis, from a patient treated with antithyroid drugs. These receptors all stem from a woman aged 35-65 years with Graves disease.

Ten or more counts support this clonotype. The J gene is TRBJ1-1, the V gene TRBV7-8; 7 positions match TRBD1. Germline V gene data show CDR1 as SGHVS and CDR2 as FQNEAQ. The CDR3 covers 15 residues. V was pared by 3 bases and J by 0 bases, with 4 bases of the junction left unmatched. This chain's CDR3 is CASSLRTGVNTEAFF. DNA for the CDR3: TGTGCCAGCAGCTTGCGGACAGGCGTGAACACTGAAGCTTTCTTT.

The chain has TRBV6-2 or TRBV6-3 and TRBJ2-3; 10 nucleotides match TRBD2. CDR1 and CDR2 from the germline V gene are MNHEY and SVGEGT. Trimming at V came to 6 bases and at J to 3 bases, leaving 3 bases not matched to a gene. The CDR3 totals 14 residues. The chain's CDR3 is CASRQRGGTDTQYF. CDR3 nucleotide sequence: TGTGCCAGCAGGCAGCGGGGGGGGACAGATACGCAGTATTTT.

This clonotype has only a few counts. The V gene is TRBV5-1, the J gene TRBJ2-7; 9 nucleotides agree with TRBD1. Germline values: CDR1 SGHRS, CDR2 YFSETQ. The CDR3 sequence is 14 residues long. V trimming: 4 bases; J trimming: 5 bases; junction bases outside the gene matches: 7. The CDR3 nucleotides read TGCGCCAGCAGCACTTCACAGGGGGCCAACGAGCAGTACTTC. Protein product: CASSTSQGANEQYF.

DNA of the CDR3: TGTGCCAGCAGCCCAAAGACAGGGTCGACTAACTATGGCTACACCTTC. It encodes CASSPKTGSTNYGYTF. The V gene is TRBV9, the J gene TRBJ1-2; 7 bases align to TRBD1. Losses at the gene ends were 4 bases for V and 0 bases for J; bases not matched to a gene: 9. This CDR3 has 16 amino acids. In germline, CDR1 is SGDLS, CDR2 YYNGEE.

Only a few counts were recorded for this clonotype. This rearrangement joins TRBV27 to TRBJ1-6; D gene ambiguous. V was shortened by 3 bases and J by 9 bases, with 12 bases between the two germline ends. CDR3 length equals 14 residues. Germline CDR1 reads MNHEY; CDR2 reads SMNVEV (reference sequence). The CDR3 region has the DNA TGTGCCAGCAGTTTCCAGATTCAAGGTTCACCCCTCCACTTT. As protein: CASSFQIQGSPLHF.

The chain links TRBV25-1 to TRBJ2-1, with 10 nucleotides matching TRBD2. CDR1 and CDR2 from the germline V gene are MGHDK and SYGVNS. The junction had 7 bases not matched to a gene; V was cut back by 7 bases and J by 7 bases. The length of the CDR3 is 14 residues. The CDR3 DNA follows: TGTGCCAGCACCTCACCAGCGGGGGGGAATGAGCAGTTCTTC. Its translation: CASTSPAGGNEQFF.

There are a few counts of this clonotype. The chain carries TRBV29-1 and TRBJ1-3; D is possibly TRBD1 (5 bases). Germline lookup yields CDR1 SQVTM and CDR2 ANQGSEA. The CDR3 covers 16 residues. V lost 3 bases, J lost 5 bases, and 20 bases lay in between. CDR3 sequence reads: CSVDIRDWAGRNTIYF. CDR3 coding DNA: TGCAGCGTTGACATAAGGGACTGGGCTGGGAGAAACACCATATATTTT.

In its sample, this clonotype was seen a few times. The V call is TRBV7-8, the J call TRBJ1-2, with D uncertain. The germline gives CDR1 SGHVS, CDR2 FQNEAQ. The CDR3 spans 17 residues. The V gene lost 5 bases and the J gene lost 7 bases, with 26 bases spanning the gap. The CDR3 here is CASSLSSRTLNSGGYTF. The DNA of the CDR3 is TGTGCCAGCAGCCTTTCTTCCCGAACTCTGAATTCGGGTGGCTACACCTTC. Looking up the rest from reference TRBV7-8 and TRBJ1-2 gives the full variable domain: GAGVSQSPRYKVAKRGQDVALRCDPISGHVSLFWYQQALGQGPEFLTYFQNEAQLDKSGLPSDRFFAERPEGSVSTLKIQRTQQEDSAVYLCASSLSSRTLNSGGYTFGSGTRLTVV.

V and J are TRBV28 and TRBJ2-3; 7 positions match TRBD2. Germline lookup yields CDR1 MDHEN and CDR2 SYDVKM. J was trimmed by 4 bases and V by 4 bases; bases with no gene match: 26. The CDR3 length is 21 residues. The chain's CDR3 is CASSSTSGTPMAGVRADTQYF. CDR3 DNA sequence: TGTGCCAGCAGTTCCACCTCCGGGACCCCTATGGCGGGAGTTAGGGCAGATACGCAGTATTTT.

The rearrangement uses TRBV19 and TRBJ2-1; 12 nucleotides agree with TRBD2. After removal of 1 base from V and 7 bases from J, the junction contained 5 bases not matched to a gene. Germline V gene lookup returns CDR1 LNHDA and CDR2 SQIVND (reference sequence). The CDR3 contains 16 residues. The CDR3 loop reads CASSIGGLAGKNEQFF. The CDR3 nucleotides read TGTGCCAGTAGTATAGGCGGACTAGCGGGGAAAAATGAGCAGTTCTTC.

The chain is built from TRBV7-9 and TRBJ2-3, with 7 positions matching TRBD1. The DNA end is a closer match to TRBJ2-5, so the J assignment may be wrong. Germline-derived CDR1 and CDR2 are SEHNR and FQNEAQ (reference sequence). The CDR3 is made up of 15 amino acids. The CDR3 region is CASSLASPGGETQYF. In DNA, the CDR3 is TGTGCCAGCAGCTTAGCTTCGCCAGGGGGAGAGACCCAGTACTTC.

This clonotype was seen a few times. The genes are TRBV12-5 and TRBJ1-1, with no clear D. The CDR3 loop spans 15 amino acids. V was shortened by 5 bases and J by 5 bases, with 18 bases between the two germline ends. Germline CDR1 is LGHNT and CDR2 is FRNRAP. CDR3 sequence reads: CASGEPFGVRTEAFF. The CDR3 DNA reads TGTGCTAGTGGTGAGCCCTTCGGGGTGCGAACTGAAGCTTTCTTT.

Regarding this clonotype: A much larger clonotype is one base distant, so this may be a read error. V is TRBV20-1 and J is TRBJ1-3; D remains ambiguous. CDR1 DFQATT and CDR2 SNEGSKA come from the germline V gene (reference sequence). CDR3 length: 13 amino acids. CDR3 nucleotide sequence: TGCAGTGCACTGGGCAGCTCTGGAGACACCATATATTTT. As protein: CSALGSSGDTIYF.

This clonotype was found many times. This chain uses TRBV12-3 or TRBV12-4 with TRBJ1-5; D not certain. The length of the CDR3 is 14 residues. V was pared by 3 bases and J by 6 bases, with 12 bases between. Here the CDR3 reads CASSFAGLGQPQHF. The CDR3 DNA reads TGTGCCAGCAGTTTTGCAGGACTAGGTCAGCCCCAGCATTTT.